The text below deals with one TCR beta chain. Other DNA sequences in this specimen translate into the identical CDR3. Recruits, aged about 18 to 95 years, lived in 24 US areas. The entry originates in a study of blood T cell repertoires in COVID-19. Under the authors' procedure: Estimation of nucleated cell counts was performed using reference gene primer amplification. The protocol was immunoSEQ multiplex PCR, while the TCRdb copy is restricted to in-frame clones and leaves out a portion. The DNA gave D and trimming, while V, J and clone size come from that table. This table has approximately 200,000 clones, about 79% appearing once. The CDR3 totals 15 residues. From germline, CDR1 is SGDLS and CDR2 YYNGEE. V trimming: 0 bases; J trimming: 3 bases; junction bases outside the gene matches: 3.

The receptor comes from a woman in her thirties or forties with acute COVID-19. The sequenced sample was PBMCs or T cells enriched from blood (not recorded which). The chain carries TRBV9 and TRBJ2-7; TRBD2 agrees at 10 bases. The DNA of the CDR3 is TGTGCCAGCAGCGTAGGGACTAGCGGAAACTACGAGCAGTACTTC. This encodes CASSVGTSGNYEQYF.